These 13 T cell receptor beta chains share one sample of origin, sequenced in a study of T-cell reconstitution after alpha-beta-depleted transplantation in children. Preparation of the TCRbeta library used unique molecular identifiers. TCRdb passed the PCR reads through MiXCR, listing each CDR3 protein once. The sample comprises approximately 210,000 distinct CDR3 sequences, more than 14% of which are singletons, and approximately 13% rests with the top ten. Sample: PBMCs from the stem cell graft donor, taken from the stem cell graft. The source of these receptors is a human donor who donated a stem cell graft to a child with acute lymphoblastic leukemia.

This clonotype was recorded a few times. This chain connects TRBV20-1 to TRBJ2-7; 8 nucleotides agree with TRBD1. In germline, CDR1 is DFQATT, CDR2 SNEGSKA (reference sequence). The CDR3 is 14 amino acids. Trimming cost V 5 bases and J 2 bases; bases outside gene matches: 8. The CDR3 sequence: CSAARQGTPYEQYF. Here the CDR3 DNA reads TGCAGTGCTGCACGACAGGGGACCCCCTACGAGCAGTACTTC.

There are many counts of this clonotype. CDR3 sequence reads: CASSVISMNTEAFF. CDR3 coding DNA: TGCGCCAGCAGCGTAATTAGCATGAACACTGAAGCTTTCTTT. This chain joins TRBV5-1 and TRBJ1-1; no reliable D call. The CDR3 is 14 residues long. V was cut by 4 bases and J by 0 bases, with 10 bases left in between. From germline, CDR1 is SGHRS and CDR2 YFSETQ.

This clonotype was observed at least ten times. The chain joins TRBV7-9 to TRBJ2-1, with D perhaps matching TRBD2 (6 bases). Trimming stripped 7 bases from V and 7 bases from J, with 14 bases between. This CDR3 comprises 13 residues. Germline V lookup: CDR1 SEHNR, CDR2 FQNEAQ (reference sequence). CDR3 residues: CASIRELRNEQFF. The CDR3 coding sequence is TGTGCCAGCATCCGGGAGTTGAGGAATGAGCAGTTCTTC.

The sample holds many counts of this clonotype. This CDR3 reads CSASASGDSTDTQYF. The CDR3 nucleotides are TGCAGTGCTAGCGCTAGCGGAGACAGCACAGATACGCAGTATTTT. The chain links TRBV20-1 to TRBJ2-3, with 7 bases aligning to TRBD2. V was pared by 3 bases and J by 0 bases, with 6 bases of the junction left unmatched. The V gene's germline CDR1 is DFQATT and CDR2 SNEGSKA (reference sequence). CDR3 length: 15 amino acids.

This clonotype was observed at least ten times. The rearrangement joins TRBV20-1 to TRBJ2-3; D may be TRBD1 (5 bases). The V and J ends lost 0 bases and 2 bases respectively, with 9 bases between them. CDR1 is DFQATT, CDR2 SNEGSKA, per germline (reference sequence). The CDR3 is made up of 14 amino acids. CDR3 in DNA: TGCAGTGCTAGAGATCTAGGACACACAGATACGCAGTATTTT. Protein: CSARDLGHTDTQYF.

The rearrangement joins TRBV12-3 or TRBV12-4 to TRBJ2-1; D is perhaps TRBD2 (7 bases). V was pared by 6 bases and J by 8 bases, with 20 bases between. This CDR3 spans 15 amino acids. CDR3 amino acids: CASSPGQAGRYEQFF. In DNA form, the CDR3 reads TGTGCCAGCAGCCCGGGACAAGCGGGGAGATATGAGCAGTTCTTC.

This clonotype has ten or more counts. The CDR3 DNA follows: TGTGCCAGCAGTTACCTTGGCAGGGCCTCTGGGGCCAACGTCCTGACTTTC. It is translated as CASSYLGRASGANVLTF. The genes are TRBV6-5 and TRBJ2-6; maybe TRBD1 (5 bases). V lost 2 bases and J lost 0, with 11 bases in between. CDR1 and CDR2 (germline): MNHEY, SVGAGI. The CDR3 spans 17 residues.

There are many counts of this clonotype. The chain has TRBV6-1 and TRBJ2-2, with 8 nucleotides matching TRBD1. The V gene end was trimmed by 8 bases and the J gene end by 0 bases; junction bases not matched to a gene: 2. The CDR3 is made up of 14 amino acids. Per the germline V gene, CDR1 is MNHNS and CDR2 is SASEGT. The CDR3 sequence: CASADRANTGELFF. The CDR3 DNA reads as TGTGCCAGCGCGGACAGGGCGAACACCGGGGAGCTGTTTTTT.

This chain connects TRBV19 to TRBJ1-5; no clear D gene. The germline V gene encodes CDR1 LNHDA and CDR2 SQIVND (reference sequence). The germline V and J ends were trimmed by 1 base and 1 base, with 11 bases remaining between them. The CDR3 has 16 amino acids. CDR3 DNA: TGTGCCAGTAGTATAGGGGGTCGGTCGAGCAATCAGCCCCAGCATTTT. As protein: CASSIGGRSSNQPQHF.

This clonotype was found many times. The chain uses TRBV5-1 and TRBJ2-7, with 11 nucleotides matching TRBD1. Looked up from germline, CDR1 is SGHRS and CDR2 is YFSETQ. CDR3 length equals 15 residues. The V and J ends lost 4 bases and 4 bases, in that order; junction bases with no gene match: 7. The CDR3 nucleotides read TGCGCCAGCAGCCCTTCAGGACAGGGGGCGTACGAGCAGTACTTC. Its translation is CASSPSGQGAYEQYF.

This clonotype turned up a few times. This chain links TRBV12-3 or TRBV12-4 with TRBJ2-5; 12 bases are a match to TRBD2. There are 19 residues in the CDR3. V lost 6 bases, J lost 9 bases, and 23 bases stayed unmatched. The CDR3 spells CASRGGSPGTSGFLAAQYF. DNA of the CDR3: TGTGCCAGCAGGGGCGGATCCCCTGGGACTAGCGGGTTCTTGGCGGCCCAGTACTTC.

In its sample, this clonotype was seen many times. The genes are TRBV30 and TRBJ1-1, with 9 bases aligning to TRBD1. The CDR3 is 16 amino acids. Germline trimming cut 0 bases from V and 2 bases from J; bases unmatched to any gene: 7. Germline lookup yields CDR1 GTSNPN and CDR2 SVGIG (reference sequence). The CDR3 loop is CAWSVGRDRVNTEAFF. The CDR3 DNA reads as TGTGCCTGGAGTGTAGGCCGGGACAGGGTAAACACTGAAGCTTTCTTT.

This clonotype appeared many times. The J gene is TRBJ2-4, the V gene TRBV9; 9 bases are shared with TRBD1. The CDR3 length is 13 residues. The V segment lost 3 bases and the J segment 9 bases; nucleotides outside the gene matches: 4. Germline-derived CDR1 and CDR2 are SGDLS and YYNGEE. In DNA form, the CDR3 reads TGTGCCAGCAGCGCACAGGGGGCACGCATTCAGTACTTC. This codes for CASSAQGARIQYF.